What follows describes a single TCR beta chain. Measured with immunoSEQ multiplex PCR; TCRdb has only the in-frame clones, and not every one. This table holds 150,000 to 200,000 clones, more than 75% found once. The source of the sample is a study of cytomegalovirus exposure and HLA in healthy donors. Study context: A subsequent analysis reported that the roughly 120 validation repertoires were produced on the same platform that had also been used for the 600 to 800 first-cohort repertoires.

The TCR sequence derives from a man between 18 and 29 years old in good health and CMV-seronegative. Sequencing was done on a sample of PBMCs.

The CDR3 region has the DNA TGTGCCAGTAGTATTCAGACTAGCGGATACAATGAGCAGTTCTTC. Translated: CASSIQTSGYNEQFF. V is TRBV19 and J is TRBJ2-1, with 9 bases identical to TRBD2. CDR3 length: 15 residues. V lost 3 bases to trimming and J lost 4 bases; unmatched junction nucleotides: 4. Germline V gene data show CDR1 as LNHDA and CDR2 as SQIVND (reference sequence).